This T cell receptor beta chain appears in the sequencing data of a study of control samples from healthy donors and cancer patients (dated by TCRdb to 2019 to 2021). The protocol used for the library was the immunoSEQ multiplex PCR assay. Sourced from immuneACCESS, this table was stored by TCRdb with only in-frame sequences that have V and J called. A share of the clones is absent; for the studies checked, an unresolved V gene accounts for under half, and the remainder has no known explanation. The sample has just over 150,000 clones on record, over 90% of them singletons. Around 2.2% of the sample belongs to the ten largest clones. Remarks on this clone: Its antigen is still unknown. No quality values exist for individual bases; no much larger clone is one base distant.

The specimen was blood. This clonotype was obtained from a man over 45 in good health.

CDR3 protein: CASSLDAGVADTQYF. In nucleotides, the sequence is TGTGCCAGCAGCTTGGATGCAGGGGTGGCAGATACGCAGTATTTT. This chain joins TRBV5-6 to TRBJ2-3; tentative D gene TRBD1, with 6 bases matching. Including the terminal cysteine and phenylalanine, the CDR3 comprises 15 residues. The DNA shown is the 45-base CDR3, in frame from base 1. As encoded in the germline V gene, CDR1 is SGHDT while CDR2 is YYEEEE. A distance of 12 bases separates the germline ends of V and J, which lose 0 bases and 4 bases respectively.